This TCR beta chain was profiled in a study of T cell changes during pregnancy in multiple sclerosis. Generated by immunoSEQ multiplex PCR, the TCRdb table keeps only in-frame clones and is missing some. The table records tens of thousands of clones, about 94% of them present only once. This CDR3 region has 14 residues. From germline, CDR1 is SQVTM and CDR2 ANQGSEA. V was cut by 0 bases and J by 4 bases, with 12 bases left in between. The TCR was taken from a female donor with multiple sclerosis, enrolled in a pregnancy study. This specimen consisted of peripheral blood, obtained in the third trimester of pregnancy. V and J are TRBV29-1 and TRBJ2-5; D possibly corresponds to TRBD2 (6 bases). The CDR3 DNA is TGCAGCGTTGAAGAGACACCCGGGAGAGAGACCCAGTACTTC. It encodes CSVEETPGRETQYF. Full variable domain (rest looked up from reference TRBV29-1 and TRBJ2-5): SAVISQKPSRDICQRGTSLTIQCQVDSQVTMMFWYRQQPGQSLTLIATANQGSEATYESGFVIDKFPISRPNLTFSTLTVSNMSPEDSSIYLCSVEETPGRETQYFGPGTRLLVL.